This entry describes one TCR beta chain. Its antigen is not known. These data are taken from a study of shared clonotypes between healthy human individuals. Study-level information: Per donor, three plates held CD4 naive cells, three held CD4 memory, two held CD8 naive and one held CD8 memory.

Study-level results: Shared across several donors were roughly 5.3% of the naive CD4 clonotypes.

The germline CDR1 and CDR2 sequences are SQVTM and ANQGSEA. The CDR3 spans 14 residues. With 4 bases clipped from V and 5 bases from J, the junction kept 6 bases outside the gene matches. Libraries were prepared by immunoSEQ multiplex PCR; TCRdb keeps only in-frame clonotypes and omits some of them. The table records some 2.3 million clones, approximately 95% of them present only once. This sequence originates from a man in his late teens or twenties in good health. Some clones in this sample may be carry-over from other donors' samples. Specimen: naive CD4+ T cells from PBMCs. The subset: CD45RA+ positively selected. The chain recombines TRBV29-1 with TRBJ2-2, with 8 positions matching TRBD1. The CDR3 DNA follows: TGCAGCGTTGTAACAGGGGGTTTAACCGGGGAGCTGTTTTTT. It encodes CSVVTGGLTGELFF.